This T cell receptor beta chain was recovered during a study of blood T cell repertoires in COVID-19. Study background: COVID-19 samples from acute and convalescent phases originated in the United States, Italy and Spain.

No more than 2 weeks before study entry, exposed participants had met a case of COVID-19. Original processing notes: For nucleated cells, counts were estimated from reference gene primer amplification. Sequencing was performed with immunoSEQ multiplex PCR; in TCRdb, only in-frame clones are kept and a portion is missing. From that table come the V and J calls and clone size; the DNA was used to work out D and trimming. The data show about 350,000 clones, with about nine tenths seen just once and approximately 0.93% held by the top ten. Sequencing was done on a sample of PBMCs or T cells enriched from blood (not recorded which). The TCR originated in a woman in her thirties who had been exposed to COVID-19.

In DNA form, the CDR3 reads TGTGCCAGTAGAAAAGAGGGGACAGAAGAGACCCAGTACTTC. This encodes CASRKEGTEETQYF. This rearrangement joins TRBV19 to TRBJ2-5; 7 bases are shared with TRBD1. This CDR3 has 14 residues. CDR1 is LNHDA and CDR2 is SQIVND in the germline V gene (reference sequence). J lost 3 bases, V lost 6 bases, and 7 bases had no gene match. Variable domain in full (rest from reference TRBV19 and TRBJ2-5): DGGITQSPKYLFRKEGQNVTLSCEQNLNHDAMYWYRQDPGQGLRLIYYSQIVNDFQKGDIAEGYSVSREKKESFPLTVTSAQKNPTAFYLCASRKEGTEETQYFGPGTRLLVL.